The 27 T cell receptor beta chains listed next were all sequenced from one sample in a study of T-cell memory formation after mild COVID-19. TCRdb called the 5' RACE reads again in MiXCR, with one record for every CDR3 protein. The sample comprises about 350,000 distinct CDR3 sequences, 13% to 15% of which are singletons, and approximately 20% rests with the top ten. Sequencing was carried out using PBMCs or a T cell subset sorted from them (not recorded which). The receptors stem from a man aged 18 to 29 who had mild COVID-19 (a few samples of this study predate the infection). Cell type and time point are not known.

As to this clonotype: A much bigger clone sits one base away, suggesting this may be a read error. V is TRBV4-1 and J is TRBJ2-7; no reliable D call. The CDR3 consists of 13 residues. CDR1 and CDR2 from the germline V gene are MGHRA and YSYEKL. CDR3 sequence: CDSSQVLAYEQYF. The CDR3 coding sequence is TGCGACAGCAGCCAGGTTCTAGCCTACGAGCAGTACTTC.

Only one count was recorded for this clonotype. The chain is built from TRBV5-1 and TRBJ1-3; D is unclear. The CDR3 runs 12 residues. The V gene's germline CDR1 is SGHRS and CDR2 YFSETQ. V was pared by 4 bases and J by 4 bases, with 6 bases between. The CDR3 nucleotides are TGCGCCAGCAGCACGGACGGAAACACCATATATTTT. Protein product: CASSTDGNTIYF. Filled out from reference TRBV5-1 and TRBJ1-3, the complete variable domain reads KAGVTQTPRYLIKTRGQQVTLSCSPISGHRSVSWYQQTPGQGLQFLFEYFSETQRNKGNFPGRFSGRQFSNSRSEMNVSTLELGDSALYLCASSTDGNTIYFGEGSWLTVV.

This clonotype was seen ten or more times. CDR3 loop: CASSSPAGTGGSETQYF. CDR3 bases: TGTGCCAGCAGCTCCCCGGCCGGGACAGGGGGTTCAGAGACCCAGTACTTC. The chain uses TRBV7-9 and TRBJ2-5; 11 positions agree with TRBD1. Germline V CDR1 and CDR2: SEHNR, FQNEAQ (reference sequence). The CDR3 totals 17 residues. The J segment lost 4 bases and the V segment lost 4 bases, leaving 11 bases of the junction unmatched.

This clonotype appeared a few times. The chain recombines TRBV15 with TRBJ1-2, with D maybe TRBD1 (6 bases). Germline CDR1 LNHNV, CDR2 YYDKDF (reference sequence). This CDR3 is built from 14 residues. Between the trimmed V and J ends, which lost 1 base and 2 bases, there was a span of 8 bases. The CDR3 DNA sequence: TGTGCCACCAGCAGAGCCACAGGGAACTATGGCTACACCTTC. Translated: CATSRATGNYGYTF.

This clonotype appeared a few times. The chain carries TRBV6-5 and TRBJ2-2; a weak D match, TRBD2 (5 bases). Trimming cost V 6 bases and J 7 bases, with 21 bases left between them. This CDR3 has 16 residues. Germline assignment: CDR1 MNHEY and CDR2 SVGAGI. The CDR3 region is CASRTPGSSAGGELFF. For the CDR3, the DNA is TGTGCCAGCAGAACCCCGGGATCTTCGGCGGGCGGGGAGCTGTTTTTT.

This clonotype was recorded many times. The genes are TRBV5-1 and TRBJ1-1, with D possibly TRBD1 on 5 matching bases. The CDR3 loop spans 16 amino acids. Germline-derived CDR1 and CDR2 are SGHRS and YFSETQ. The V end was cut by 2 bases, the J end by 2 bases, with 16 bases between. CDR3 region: CASSLDGIGANTEAFF. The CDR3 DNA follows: TGCGCCAGCAGCTTAGATGGGATTGGGGCCAACACTGAAGCTTTCTTT.

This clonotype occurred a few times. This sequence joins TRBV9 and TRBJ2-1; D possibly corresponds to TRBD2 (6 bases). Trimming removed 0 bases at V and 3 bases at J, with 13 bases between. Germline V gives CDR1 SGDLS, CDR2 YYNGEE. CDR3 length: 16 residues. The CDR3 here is CASSVEGRGSYNEQFF. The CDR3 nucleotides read TGTGCCAGCAGCGTAGAGGGGCGGGGCAGCTACAATGAGCAGTTCTTC.

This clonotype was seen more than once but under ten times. DNA for the CDR3: TGTGCCAGCAGTTACTCGACGTGGACAGGATACACTGAAGCTTTCTTT. Its translation: CASSYSTWTGYTEAFF. The rearrangement joins TRBV6-2 or TRBV6-3 to TRBJ1-1; 7 nucleotides line up with TRBD1. This CDR3 spans 16 amino acids. Germline CDR1 is MNHEY and CDR2 is SVGEGT. V lost 0 bases to trimming and J lost 3 bases; unmatched junction nucleotides: 7.

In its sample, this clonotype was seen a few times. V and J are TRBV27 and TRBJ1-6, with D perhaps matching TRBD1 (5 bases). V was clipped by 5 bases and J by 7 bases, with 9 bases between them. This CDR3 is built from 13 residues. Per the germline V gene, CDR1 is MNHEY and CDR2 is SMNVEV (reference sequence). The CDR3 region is CASSARGNSPLHF. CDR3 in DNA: TGTGCCAGCAGTGCCCGGGGGAATTCACCCCTCCACTTT.

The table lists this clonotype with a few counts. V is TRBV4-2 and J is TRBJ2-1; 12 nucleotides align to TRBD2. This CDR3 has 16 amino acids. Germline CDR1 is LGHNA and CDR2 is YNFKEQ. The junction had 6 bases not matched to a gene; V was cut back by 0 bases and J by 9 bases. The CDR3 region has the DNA TGTGCCAGCAGCCAAGATCGGGGACTAGCGGGCGGTGAGCAGTTCTTC. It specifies CASSQDRGLAGGEQFF.

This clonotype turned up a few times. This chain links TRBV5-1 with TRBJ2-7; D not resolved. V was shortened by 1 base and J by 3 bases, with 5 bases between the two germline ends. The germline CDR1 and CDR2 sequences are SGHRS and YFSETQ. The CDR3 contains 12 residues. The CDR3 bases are TGCGCCAGCAGCTTGACAAACTACGAGCAGTACTTC. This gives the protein CASSLTNYEQYF. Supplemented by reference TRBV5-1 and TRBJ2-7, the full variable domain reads KAGVTQTPRYLIKTRGQQVTLSCSPISGHRSVSWYQQTPGQGLQFLFEYFSETQRNKGNFPGRFSGRQFSNSRSEMNVSTLELGDSALYLCASSLTNYEQYFGPGTRLTVT.

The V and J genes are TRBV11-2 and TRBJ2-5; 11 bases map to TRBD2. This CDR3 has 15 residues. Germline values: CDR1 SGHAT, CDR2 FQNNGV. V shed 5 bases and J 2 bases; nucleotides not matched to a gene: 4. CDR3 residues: CASSRGTSGQETQYF. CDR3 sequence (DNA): TGTGCCAGCAGCCGTGGGACTAGCGGACAAGAGACCCAGTACTTC. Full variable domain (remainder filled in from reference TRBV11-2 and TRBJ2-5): EAGVAQSPRYKIIEKRQSVAFWCNPISGHATLYWYQQILGQGPKLLIQFQNNGVVDDSQLPKDRFSAERLKGVDSTLKIQPAKLEDSAVYLCASSRGTSGQETQYFGPGTRLLVL.

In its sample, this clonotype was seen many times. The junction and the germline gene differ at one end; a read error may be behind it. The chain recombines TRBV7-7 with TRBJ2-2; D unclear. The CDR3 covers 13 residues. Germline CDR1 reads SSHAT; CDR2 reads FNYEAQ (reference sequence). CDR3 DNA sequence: TGTGCTAGCAGCTTCGACTTCCGTGGGGAGCTGTTTTTT. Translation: CASSFDFRGELFF.

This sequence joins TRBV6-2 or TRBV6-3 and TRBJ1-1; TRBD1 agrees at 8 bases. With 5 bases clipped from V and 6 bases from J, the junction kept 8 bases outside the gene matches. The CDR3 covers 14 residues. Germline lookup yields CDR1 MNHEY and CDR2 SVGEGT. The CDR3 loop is CASSPTGVGAEAFF. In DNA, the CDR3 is TGTGCCAGCAGTCCGACAGGGGTCGGCGCTGAAGCTTTCTTT.

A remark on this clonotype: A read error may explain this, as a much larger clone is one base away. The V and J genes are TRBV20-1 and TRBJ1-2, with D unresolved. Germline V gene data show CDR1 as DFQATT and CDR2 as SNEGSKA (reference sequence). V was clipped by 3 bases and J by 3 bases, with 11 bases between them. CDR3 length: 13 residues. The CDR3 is CSARKPLDYGYTF. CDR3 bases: TGCAGTGCTAGGAAACCCCTTGACTATGGCTACACCTTC.

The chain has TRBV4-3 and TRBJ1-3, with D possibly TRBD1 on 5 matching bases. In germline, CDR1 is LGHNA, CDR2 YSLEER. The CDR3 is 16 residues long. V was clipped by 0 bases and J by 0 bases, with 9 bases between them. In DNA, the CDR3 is TGCGCCAGCAGCCAAGATTCCCAGGGCTCTGGAAACACCATATATTTT. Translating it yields CASSQDSQGSGNTIYF.

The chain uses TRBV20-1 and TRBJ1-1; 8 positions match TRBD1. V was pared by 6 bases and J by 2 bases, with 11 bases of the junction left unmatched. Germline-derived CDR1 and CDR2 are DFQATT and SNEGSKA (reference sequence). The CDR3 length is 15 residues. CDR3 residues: CSAIDRGRLNTEAFF. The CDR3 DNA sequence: TGCAGTGCCATCGACAGGGGAAGGCTTAACACTGAAGCTTTCTTT.

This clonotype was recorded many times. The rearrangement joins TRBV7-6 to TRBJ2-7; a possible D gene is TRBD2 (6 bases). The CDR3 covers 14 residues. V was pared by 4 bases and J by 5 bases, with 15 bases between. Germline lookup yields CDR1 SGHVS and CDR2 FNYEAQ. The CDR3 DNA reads TGTGCCAGCAGCTCAGTTCGGGGGTACCACGAGCAGTACTTC. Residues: CASSSVRGYHEQYF. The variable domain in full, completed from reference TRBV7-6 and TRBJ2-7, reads GAGVSQSPRYKVTKRGQDVALRCDPISGHVSLYWYRQALGQGPEFLTYFNYEAQQDKSGLPNDRFSAERPEGSISTLTIQRTEQRDSAMYRCASSSVRGYHEQYFGPGTRLTVT.

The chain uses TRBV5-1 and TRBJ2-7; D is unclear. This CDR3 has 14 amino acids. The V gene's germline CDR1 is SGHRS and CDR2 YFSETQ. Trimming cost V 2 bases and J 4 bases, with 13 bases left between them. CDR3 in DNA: TGCGCCAGCAGCTTAGTGGCCGATCTGTACGAGCAGTACTTC. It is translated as CASSLVADLYEQYF.

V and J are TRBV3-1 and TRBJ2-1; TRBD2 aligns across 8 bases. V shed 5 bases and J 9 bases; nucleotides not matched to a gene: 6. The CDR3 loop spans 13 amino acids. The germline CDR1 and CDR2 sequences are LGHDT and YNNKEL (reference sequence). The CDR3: CASSSRGGIEQFF. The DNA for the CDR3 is TGTGCCAGCAGCTCCCGGGGGGGAATTGAGCAGTTCTTC.

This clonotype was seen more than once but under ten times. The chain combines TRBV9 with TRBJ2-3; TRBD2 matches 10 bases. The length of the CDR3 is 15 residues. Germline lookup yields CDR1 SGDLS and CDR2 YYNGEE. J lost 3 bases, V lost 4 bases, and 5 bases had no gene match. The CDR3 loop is CASSTGTSATDTQYF. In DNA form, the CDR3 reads TGTGCCAGCAGCACCGGGACTAGCGCTACAGATACGCAGTATTTT.

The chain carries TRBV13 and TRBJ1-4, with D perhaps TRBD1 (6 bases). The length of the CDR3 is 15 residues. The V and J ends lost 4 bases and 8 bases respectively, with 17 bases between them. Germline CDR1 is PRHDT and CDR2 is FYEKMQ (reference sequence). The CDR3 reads CASSWALGAGEKLFF. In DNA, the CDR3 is TGTGCCAGCAGCTGGGCGTTGGGGGCCGGGGAAAAACTGTTTTTT.

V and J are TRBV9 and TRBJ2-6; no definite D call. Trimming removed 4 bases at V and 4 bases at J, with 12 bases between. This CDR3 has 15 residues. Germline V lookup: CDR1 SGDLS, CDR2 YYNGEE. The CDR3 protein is CASSPQAGGANVLTF. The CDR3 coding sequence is TGTGCCAGCAGCCCCCAGGCAGGCGGGGCCAACGTCCTGACTTTC. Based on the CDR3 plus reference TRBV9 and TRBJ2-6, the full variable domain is DSGVTQTPKHLITATGQRVTLRCSPRSGDLSVYWYQQSLDQGLQFLIQYYNGEERAKGNILERFSAQQFPDLHSELNLSSLELGDSALYFCASSPQAGGANVLTFGAGSRLTVL.

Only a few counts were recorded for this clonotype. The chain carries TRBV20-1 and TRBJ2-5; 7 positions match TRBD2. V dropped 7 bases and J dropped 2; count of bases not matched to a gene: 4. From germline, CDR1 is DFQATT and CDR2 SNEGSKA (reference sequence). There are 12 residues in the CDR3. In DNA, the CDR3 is TGCAGTGGGAGCGGGGAACAAGAGACCCAGTACTTC. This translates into CSGSGEQETQYF.

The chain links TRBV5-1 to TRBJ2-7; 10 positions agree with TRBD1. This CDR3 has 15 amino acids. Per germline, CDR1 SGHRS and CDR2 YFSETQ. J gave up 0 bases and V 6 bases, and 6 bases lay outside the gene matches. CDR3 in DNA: TGCGCCAGCAAGACAGGGGGCCTTCTCTCCTACGAGCAGTACTTC. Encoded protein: CASKTGGLLSYEQYF. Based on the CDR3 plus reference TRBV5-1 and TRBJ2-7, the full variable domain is KAGVTQTPRYLIKTRGQQVTLSCSPISGHRSVSWYQQTPGQGLQFLFEYFSETQRNKGNFPGRFSGRQFSNSRSEMNVSTLELGDSALYLCASKTGGLLSYEQYFGPGTRLTVT.

The CDR3 sequence: CASSFGAGGYEQYF. The CDR3 DNA reads as TGTGCCAGCAGTTTCGGAGCAGGGGGCTACGAGCAGTACTTC. The chain combines TRBV12-3 or TRBV12-4 with TRBJ2-7; 7 bases fit TRBD1. The J segment lost 3 bases and the V segment lost 3 bases, leaving 5 bases of the junction unmatched. The CDR3 is made up of 14 amino acids.

The DNA for the CDR3 is TGCGCCAGCGCCCTCTTCTACAGGGGAGAATACGAGCAGTACTTC. Protein: CASALFYRGEYEQYF. This chain links TRBV5-1 with TRBJ2-7; 7 positions match TRBD1. From germline, CDR1 is SGHRS and CDR2 YFSETQ. The CDR3 is 15 amino acids. The J segment lost 4 bases and the V segment lost 7 bases, leaving 14 bases of the junction unmatched.